One and the same sample provided the 14 T cell receptor beta chains below, sequenced in a study of shared T cell receptors in the human thymus. Sequencing was performed with immunoSEQ multiplex PCR; in TCRdb, only in-frame clones are kept and a portion is missing. Counted here are hundreds of thousands of clones, roughly 88% occurring once; the ten biggest clones make up around 0.0099%. The data also belong to a second study, concerning human thymus T cells.

Sequencing was carried out using thymocytes. These receptors all come from a boy less than two years old with a congenital heart defect.

J is TRBJ2-1 and V is TRBV10-2, with D possibly TRBD2 on 6 matching bases. This CDR3 region has 12 residues. In germline, CDR1 is WSHSY, CDR2 SAAADI. The V and J ends lost 6 bases and 12 bases respectively, with 15 bases between them. The CDR3, as DNA: TGCGCCAGCAGCCATGACCCACTAGCGCAGTTCTTC. Translation gives CASSHDPLAQFF.

The V gene is TRBV4-1, the J gene TRBJ2-1; a weak D match, TRBD2 (5 bases). Between the trimmed V and J ends, which lost 5 bases and 8 bases, there was a span of 28 bases. Germline CDR1 is MGHRA and CDR2 is YSYEKL. The CDR3 spans 18 residues. CDR3 in amino acids: CASSCFYFWAGLQYEQFF. The CDR3 DNA is TGCGCCAGCAGCTGTTTCTATTTTTGGGCCGGACTTCAATATGAGCAGTTCTTC.

The rearrangement links TRBV12-1 to TRBJ1-2. TRBV12-1 is a recognized pseudogene. CDR3 length equals 15 residues. The CDR3 loop is CASSSIGPIRGGYTF. The CDR3 DNA follows: TGTGCCAGCAGCTCCATCGGGCCGATTCGGGGTGGCTACACCTTC.

This chain connects TRBV15 to TRBJ2-7; TRBD2 matches at 10 bases. The CDR3 totals 17 residues. V shed 5 bases, J shed 1 base, and the junction held 11 bases outside the gene matches. Germline CDR1 reads LNHNV; CDR2 reads YYDKDF (reference sequence). DNA for the CDR3: TGTGCCACCAGCGACCCGGGACTAGCGAAATTTTCCTACGAGCAGTACTTC. Its translation is CATSDPGLAKFSYEQYF.

This clone was seen only once. This chain joins TRBV10-2 and TRBJ2-2; D is undetermined. V shed 6 bases and J shed 4 bases, with 15 bases lying between them. From germline, CDR1 is WSHSY and CDR2 SAAADI. The CDR3 totals 15 residues. CDR3 in amino acids: CASSGDSRSTGELFF. DNA for the CDR3: TGCGCCAGCAGCGGTGACTCTCGAAGCACCGGGGAGCTGTTTTTT.

The V and J genes are TRBV9 and TRBJ2-1; D not resolved. Germline CDR1 is SGDLS and CDR2 is YYNGEE. V lost 3 bases and J lost 4, with 5 bases in between. The CDR3 covers 12 residues. In DNA form, the CDR3 reads TGTGCCAGCAGCGCAGAATACAATGAGCAGTTCTTC. This codes for CASSAEYNEQFF.

CDR3 coding DNA: TGTGCCAGTAGTCCCAGGTTTTCTCGAAACACTGAAGCTTTCTTT. It specifies CASSPRFSRNTEAFF. The chain is built from TRBV19 and TRBJ1-1, with D unclear. The V end lost 5 bases, the J end lost 2 bases, and 15 bases lay between the germline ends. Per germline, CDR1 LNHDA and CDR2 SQIVND (reference sequence). The CDR3 has 15 residues.

The genes are TRBV6-1 and TRBJ1-5; TRBD1 aligns across 10 bases. CDR1 MNHNS and CDR2 SASEGT come from the germline V gene. The CDR3 is 18 amino acids. The V gene end was trimmed by 4 bases and the J gene end by 1 base; junction bases not matched to a gene: 10. The CDR3 DNA reads as TGTGCCAGCAGTGGGGGGGGACAGGGGTCAGGCAGCAATCAGCCCCAGCATTTT. Its translation is CASSGGGQGSGSNQPQHF.

V and J are TRBV7-9 and TRBJ1-2; perhaps TRBD1 as D (5 bases). Germline V CDR1 and CDR2: SEHNR, FQNEAQ (reference sequence). The V and J ends lost 4 bases and 0 bases respectively, with 18 bases between them. The CDR3 runs 17 residues. The CDR3 loop reads CASSSGLRHGANYGYTF. CDR3 sequence (DNA): TGTGCCAGCAGCTCGGGACTTCGCCACGGGGCTAACTATGGCTACACCTTC.

The V gene is TRBV19, the J gene TRBJ1-5; D may be TRBD1 (6 bases). CDR3 size: 14 residues. Trimming shortened V by 5 bases and J by 3 bases, and 11 bases separated the two germline ends. Germline V gene lookup returns CDR1 LNHDA and CDR2 SQIVND (reference sequence). Written as DNA, the CDR3 is TGTGCCAGTAGTTCTGCAGGGGCCAATCAGCCCCAGCATTTT. Translating gives CASSSAGANQPQHF.

This sequence joins TRBV15 and TRBJ2-7, with 7 bases that match TRBD2. Per the germline V gene, CDR1 is LNHNV and CDR2 is YYDKDF (reference sequence). The CDR3 is made up of 12 amino acids. The trim removed 2 bases at V and 5 bases at J, leaving 0 bases unmatched. The CDR3 sequence: CATSRRGDEQYF. In nucleotides, the CDR3 is TGTGCCACCAGCAGACGGGGGGACGAGCAGTACTTC.

This rearrangement joins TRBV9 to TRBJ2-1, with D tentatively TRBD2 (6 bases). Germline V lookup: CDR1 SGDLS, CDR2 YYNGEE. This CDR3 has 15 residues. V was shortened by 0 bases and J by 9 bases, with 16 bases between the two germline ends. The CDR3 DNA reads TGTGCCAGCAGCGTAGAACTAGCTTCCGCACGTGAGCAGTTCTTC. The encoded protein is CASSVELASAREQFF.

V usage is TRBV28 and J usage is TRBJ2-2; 15 nucleotides line up with TRBD2. Germline lookup yields CDR1 MDHEN and CDR2 SYDVKM. V lost 5 bases, J lost 3 bases, and 7 bases stayed unmatched. There are 18 residues in the CDR3. CDR3 nucleotide sequence: TGTGCCAGCAGTGGACTAGCGGGAGGGCCTCAGGACACCGGGGAGCTGTTTTTT. Residues: CASSGLAGGPQDTGELFF. Complete variable domain (other parts from reference TRBV28 and TRBJ2-2): DVKVTQSSRYLVKRTGEKVFLECVQDMDHENMFWYRQDPGLGLRLIYFSYDVKMKEKGDIPEGYSVSREKKERFSLILESASTNQTSMYLCASSGLAGGPQDTGELFFGEGSRLTVL.

To note about this clone: In the same sample, other DNA sequences code for this CDR3. The chain couples TRBV10-3 to TRBJ1-2, with D maybe TRBD1 (6 bases). V gave up 6 bases and J gave up 4 bases, with 12 bases separating them. Germline V CDR1 and CDR2: ENHRY, SYGVKD. The CDR3 extends over 13 amino acids. The chain's CDR3 is CAIRGTGSYGYTF. The CDR3 DNA follows: TGTGCCATCAGAGGTACAGGGAGCTATGGCTACACCTTC.